One and the same sample provided the 5 T cell receptor beta chains below, sequenced in a study of blood T cells in healthy people across ages. Primers used in a second PCR of about 7 to 12 cycles were a sample-barcoded 5' primer and a J-beta primer mix. One entry per CDR3 protein results from TCRdb running MiXCR on the 5' RACE reads. The sample consists of 910,000 or so distinct CDR3 sequences, just over 50% of them appearing once. Sequencing was done on a sample of blood. Receptor source: a woman between 55 and 75 years old in good health.

DNA of the CDR3: TGTGCCAGCAGAAGACTAGGGGGGCACAATGAGCAGTACTTC. Protein sequence: CASRRLGGHNEQYF. The rearrangement uses TRBV13 and TRBJ2-5, with D perhaps given as TRBD1 or TRBD2 (6 bases each). The CDR3 covers 14 residues. Germline CDR1 and CDR2: PRHDT and FYEKMQ (reference sequence). V lost 6 bases to trimming and J lost 11 bases, with 22 bases between them.

This clonotype was detected only a few times. The V and J genes are TRBV7-2 and TRBJ2-7; possibly TRBD2 for D (6 bases). This CDR3 spans 15 amino acids. V was shortened by 5 bases and J by 4 bases, with 18 bases between the two germline ends. Germline-derived CDR1 and CDR2 are SGHTA and FQGNSA. Written as DNA, the CDR3 is TGTGCCAGCAGCCCCGGGGGAGCGGAGCCTTACGAGCAGTACTTC. It is translated as CASSPGGAEPYEQYF.

This chain joins TRBV20-1 and TRBJ1-1, with a possible D match to TRBD1 (5 bases). Trimming removed 6 bases at V and 11 bases at J, with 22 bases between. From germline, CDR1 is DFQATT and CDR2 SNEGSKA (reference sequence). The CDR3 has 13 amino acids. In nucleotides, the CDR3 is TGCAGTGCCAGACAGTTAGAGCGGGGGACGGCTTTCTTT. Its translation: CSARQLERGTAFF.

The chain combines TRBV10-2 with TRBJ1-6; maybe TRBD1 (5 bases). This CDR3 spans 16 amino acids. Germline CDR1 and CDR2: WSHSY and SAAADI. V lost 7 bases, J lost 0 bases, and 13 bases lay in between. CDR3 loop: CASTVGDSSYNSPLHF. The DNA for the CDR3 is TGCGCCAGCACGGTGGGAGACAGCTCCTATAATTCACCCCTCCACTTT.

V gene TRBV5-1 combines with J gene TRBJ2-1; perhaps TRBD2 as D (7 bases). The CDR3 extends over 16 amino acids. V lost 3 bases to trimming and J lost 10 bases, with 23 bases between them. Germline CDR1 and CDR2: SGHRS and YFSETQ. The CDR3 spells CASSYRFEGGPGEQFF. The CDR3 DNA reads as TGCGCCAGCAGCTACCGCTTTGAGGGGGGGCCAGGAGAGCAGTTCTTC.